Following are 11 T cell receptor beta chains from one sample sequenced in a study of PD-L1 blockade in urothelial cancer (TCRdb year 2017). Preparation of the library involved the immunoSEQ multiplex PCR assay. TCRdb obtained this table from immuneACCESS and retained in-frame rearrangements with V and J assigned. These tables miss some clones; where compared with another copy, unresolved V genes account for less than half of the shortfall, and the remainder is unexplained. The sample table lists tens of thousands of clones, roughly 89% of them with a count of one. The ten biggest clones cover 1.5% to 2% of the sample. The time point label, as the study defines it: pretreatment peripheral blood. The source was PBMCs, collected around atezolizumab (anti-PD-L1) treatment. These receptors all come from a man aged 60-69 years with urothelial cancer.

The chain has TRBV7-7 and TRBJ2-3, with no clear D. V lost 2 bases, J lost 0 bases, and 9 bases lay in between. Germline V CDR1 and CDR2: SSHAT, FNYEAQ (reference sequence). CDR3 size: 15 residues. The CDR3 DNA sequence: TGTGCCAGCAGCTTAAATCCATTTAGCACAGATACGCAGTATTTT. Protein product: CASSLNPFSTDTQYF.

This rearrangement joins TRBV9 to TRBJ2-2, with a weak D call TRBD2 (5 bases). The germline gives CDR1 SGDLS, CDR2 YYNGEE. Trimming removed 2 bases at V and 7 bases at J, with 12 bases between. This CDR3 comprises 14 residues. CDR3 bases: TGTGCCAGCAGCGTCGCCGGAAGCGGCGGGGAGCTGTTTTTT. It specifies CASSVAGSGGELFF. The variable domain in full, completed from reference TRBV9 and TRBJ2-2, reads DSGVTQTPKHLITATGQRVTLRCSPRSGDLSVYWYQQSLDQGLQFLIQYYNGEERAKGNILERFSAQQFPDLHSELNLSSLELGDSALYFCASSVAGSGGELFFGEGSRLTVL.

The chain links TRBV4-2 to TRBJ2-3; 7 nucleotides align to TRBD2. After removal of 2 bases from V and 1 base from J, the junction contained 6 bases not matched to a gene. The CDR3 spans 16 residues. Germline lookup yields CDR1 LGHNA and CDR2 YNFKEQ. The CDR3 loop is CASSQINLAGTDTQYF. DNA of the CDR3: TGTGCCAGCAGCCAAATTAACCTAGCGGGCACAGATACGCAGTATTTT.

J is TRBJ2-7 and V is TRBV4-2; 10 nucleotides agree with TRBD2. CDR1 is LGHNA and CDR2 is YNFKEQ in the germline V gene. CDR3 length: 16 residues. The V segment lost 4 bases and the J segment 2 bases; nucleotides outside the gene matches: 8. CDR3 sequence reads: CASSPEPLAGAYEQYF. Here the CDR3 DNA reads TGTGCCAGCAGCCCAGAGCCTCTAGCGGGGGCCTACGAGCAGTACTTC.

The chain uses TRBV6-1 and TRBJ2-6; D is uncertain. Deletions cut 2 bases from V and 0 bases from J, with 5 bases between. Germline-derived CDR1 and CDR2 are MNHNS and SASEGT. CDR3 length: 15 residues. The CDR3 nucleotides are TGTGCCAGCAGTGAACGGTTCTCTGGGGCCAACGTCCTGACTTTC. Translated: CASSERFSGANVLTF.

This clone was detected only once. The rearrangement uses TRBV30 and TRBJ1-2, with 8 positions matching TRBD1. Germline CDR1 GTSNPN, CDR2 SVGIG (reference sequence). J gave up 7 bases and V 4 bases, and 8 bases lay outside the gene matches. The CDR3 sequence is 13 residues long. As DNA, the CDR3 is TGTGCCTGGACGGCAGGGGGCTTGAGTGGCTACACCTTC. This gives the protein CAWTAGGLSGYTF.

The chain employs TRBV11-2 and TRBJ1-3, with no clear D. CDR1 and CDR2 from the germline V gene are SGHAT and FQNNGV. Trimming pared 1 base from V and 0 bases from J, leaving 10 bases between. This CDR3 has 16 amino acids. CDR3 residues: CASSLVAGNSGNTIYF. CDR3 DNA: TGTGCCAGCAGCTTAGTTGCGGGAAACTCTGGAAACACCATATATTTT.

J is TRBJ2-7 and V is TRBV11-2, with TRBD2 as a possible D gene (5 bases). V was clipped by 6 bases and J by 5 bases, with 8 bases between them. The CDR3 spans 11 residues. Germline assignment: CDR1 SGHAT and CDR2 FQNNGV. The CDR3 sequence: CASRSGDEQYF. In nucleotides, the CDR3 is TGTGCCAGCAGATCCGGGGACGAGCAGTACTTC.

The chain has TRBV5-4 and TRBJ2-4; possible D gene TRBD1, 6 bases. The CDR3 is made up of 16 amino acids. V gave up 2 bases and J gave up 4 bases, with 16 bases separating them. Germline V gene sequence: CDR1 SGHNT, CDR2 YYREEE (reference sequence). Here the CDR3 reads CASSFYTGQGKNIQYF. For the CDR3, the DNA is TGTGCCAGCAGCTTTTATACGGGGCAGGGGAAAAACATTCAGTACTTC.

The V and J genes are TRBV6-1 and TRBJ2-7, with D maybe TRBD2 (6 bases). This CDR3 contains 13 residues. From germline, CDR1 is MNHNS and CDR2 SASEGT. The V and J ends lost 6 bases and 1 base respectively, with 10 bases between them. The CDR3 protein is CASREAGSYEQYF. DNA for the CDR3: TGTGCCAGCAGGGAGGCGGGGTCCTACGAGCAGTACTTC.

This rearrangement joins TRBV28 to TRBJ1-2, with unresolved D. This CDR3 contains 12 residues. CDR1 and CDR2 from the germline V gene are MDHEN and SYDVKM. V was pared by 9 bases and J by 3 bases, with 11 bases between. CDR3 in DNA: TGTGCCAGTCGCTCCGGAGACTATGGCTACACCTTC. Encoded protein: CASRSGDYGYTF.